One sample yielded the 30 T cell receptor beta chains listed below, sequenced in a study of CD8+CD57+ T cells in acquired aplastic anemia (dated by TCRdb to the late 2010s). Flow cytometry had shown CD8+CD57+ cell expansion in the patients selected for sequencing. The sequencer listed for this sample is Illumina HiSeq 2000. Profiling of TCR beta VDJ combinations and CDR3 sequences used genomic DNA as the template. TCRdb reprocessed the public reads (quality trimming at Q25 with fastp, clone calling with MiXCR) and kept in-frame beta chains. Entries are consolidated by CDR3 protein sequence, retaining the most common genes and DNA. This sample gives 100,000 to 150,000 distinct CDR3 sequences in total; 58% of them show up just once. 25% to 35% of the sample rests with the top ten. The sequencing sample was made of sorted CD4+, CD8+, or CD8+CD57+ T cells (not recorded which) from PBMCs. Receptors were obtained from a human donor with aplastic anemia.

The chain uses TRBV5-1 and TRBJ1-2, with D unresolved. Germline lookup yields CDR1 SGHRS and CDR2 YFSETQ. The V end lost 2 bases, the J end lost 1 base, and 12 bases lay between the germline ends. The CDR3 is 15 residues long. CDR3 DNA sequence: TGCGCCAGCAGCTTAATAACCTCAAATAACTATGGCTACACCTTC. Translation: CASSLITSNNYGYTF.

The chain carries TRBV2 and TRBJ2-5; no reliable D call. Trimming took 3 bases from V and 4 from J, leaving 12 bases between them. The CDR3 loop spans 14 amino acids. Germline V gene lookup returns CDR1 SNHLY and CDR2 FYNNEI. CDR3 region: CASSEVLLGETQYF. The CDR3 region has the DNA TGTGCCAGCAGTGAGGTGCTGCTGGGAGAGACCCAGTACTTC.

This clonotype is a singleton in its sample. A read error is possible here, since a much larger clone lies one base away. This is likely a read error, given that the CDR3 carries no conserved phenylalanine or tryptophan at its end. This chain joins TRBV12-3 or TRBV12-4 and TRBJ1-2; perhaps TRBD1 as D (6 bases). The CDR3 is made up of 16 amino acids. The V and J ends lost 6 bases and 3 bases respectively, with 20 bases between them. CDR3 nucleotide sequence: TGTGCCAGCAGGACAAGTTCCAGGGGAGGCCACTATGGCTACACCCTC. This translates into CASRTSSRGGHYGYTL.

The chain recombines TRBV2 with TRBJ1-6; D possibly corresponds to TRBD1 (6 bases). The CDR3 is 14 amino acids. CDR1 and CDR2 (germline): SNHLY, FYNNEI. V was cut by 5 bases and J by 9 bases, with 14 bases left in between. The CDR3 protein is CASSREGVSSPLHF. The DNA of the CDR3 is TGTGCCAGCAGTAGGGAGGGGGTGAGTTCACCCCTCCACTTT.

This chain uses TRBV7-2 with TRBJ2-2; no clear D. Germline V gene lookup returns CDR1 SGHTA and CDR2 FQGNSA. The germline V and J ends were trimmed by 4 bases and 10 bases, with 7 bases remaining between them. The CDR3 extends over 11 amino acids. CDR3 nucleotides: TGTGCCAGCAGCTCCTCCGTGGAGCTGTTTTTT. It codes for CASSSSVELFF.

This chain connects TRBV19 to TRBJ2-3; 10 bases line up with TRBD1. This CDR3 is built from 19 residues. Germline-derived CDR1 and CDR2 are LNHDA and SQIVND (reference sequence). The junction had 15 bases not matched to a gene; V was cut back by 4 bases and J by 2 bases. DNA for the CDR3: TGTGCCAGTAGTACCCGGGACAGGGGCGACCCCGTCCTCACAGATACGCAGTATTTT. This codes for CASSTRDRGDPVLTDTQYF.

CDR3 coding DNA: TGTGCCAGCAGCTTAATGGGCATAACAAGCTCCTACGAGCAGTACTTC. As protein: CASSLMGITSSYEQYF. This rearrangement joins TRBV11-1 to TRBJ2-7; D gene ambiguous. The ends were cut back, 2 bases at V and 0 bases at J, with 14 bases in the middle. The CDR3 loop spans 16 amino acids. Germline-derived CDR1 and CDR2 are SGHAT and FQDESV (reference sequence).

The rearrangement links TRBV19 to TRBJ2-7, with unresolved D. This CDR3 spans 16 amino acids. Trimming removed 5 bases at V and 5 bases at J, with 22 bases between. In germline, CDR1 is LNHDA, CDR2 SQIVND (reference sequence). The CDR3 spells CASSLLITGTKDEQYF. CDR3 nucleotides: TGTGCCAGTAGTCTCCTAATCACGGGTACGAAGGACGAGCAGTACTTC. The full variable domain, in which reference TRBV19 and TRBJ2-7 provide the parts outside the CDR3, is DGGITQSPKYLFRKEGQNVTLSCEQNLNHDAMYWYRQDPGQGLRLIYYSQIVNDFQKGDIAEGYSVSREKKESFPLTVTSAQKNPTAFYLCASSLLITGTKDEQYFGPGTRLTVT.

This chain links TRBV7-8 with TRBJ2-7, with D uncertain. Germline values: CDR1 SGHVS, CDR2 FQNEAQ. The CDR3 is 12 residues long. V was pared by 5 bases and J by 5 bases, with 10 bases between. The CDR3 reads CASSPGRNEQYF. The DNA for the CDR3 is TGTGCCAGCAGCCCGGGCAGGAACGAGCAGTACTTC.

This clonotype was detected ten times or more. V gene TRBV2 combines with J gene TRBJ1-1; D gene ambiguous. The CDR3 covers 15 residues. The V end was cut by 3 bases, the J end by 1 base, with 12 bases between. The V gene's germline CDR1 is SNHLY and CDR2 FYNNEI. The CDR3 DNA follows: TGTGCCAGCAGTGAGAACCCACGGGGGAACACTGAAGCTTTCTTT. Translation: CASSENPRGNTEAFF.

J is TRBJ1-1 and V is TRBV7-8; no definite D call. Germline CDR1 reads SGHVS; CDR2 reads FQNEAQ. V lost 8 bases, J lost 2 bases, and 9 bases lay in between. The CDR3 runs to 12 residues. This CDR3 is CASPQRNTEAFF. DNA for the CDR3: TGTGCCAGCCCTCAGAGAAACACTGAAGCTTTCTTT. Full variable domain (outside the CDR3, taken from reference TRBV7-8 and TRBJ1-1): GAGVSQSPRYKVAKRGQDVALRCDPISGHVSLFWYQQALGQGPEFLTYFQNEAQLDKSGLPSDRFFAERPEGSVSTLKIQRTQQEDSAVYLCASPQRNTEAFFGQGTRLTVV.

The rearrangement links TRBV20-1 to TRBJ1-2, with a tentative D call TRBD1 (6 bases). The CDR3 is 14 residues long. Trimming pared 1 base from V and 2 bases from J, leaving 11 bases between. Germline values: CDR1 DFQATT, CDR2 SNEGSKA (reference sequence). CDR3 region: CSARVFQGNYGYTF. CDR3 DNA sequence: TGCAGTGCTAGAGTCTTTCAGGGGAACTATGGCTACACCTTC.

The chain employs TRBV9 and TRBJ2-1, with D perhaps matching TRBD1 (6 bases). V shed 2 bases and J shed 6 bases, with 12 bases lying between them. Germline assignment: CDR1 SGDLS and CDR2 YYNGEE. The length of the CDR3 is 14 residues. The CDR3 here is CASSVQGSSNEQFF. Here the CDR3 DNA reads TGTGCCAGCAGCGTCCAGGGGAGTAGCAATGAGCAGTTCTTC.

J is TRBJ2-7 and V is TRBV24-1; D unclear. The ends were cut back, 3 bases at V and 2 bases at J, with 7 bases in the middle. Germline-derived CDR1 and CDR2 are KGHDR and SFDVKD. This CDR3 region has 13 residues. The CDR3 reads CATSDRVTYEQYF. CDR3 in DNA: TGTGCCACCAGTGATAGGGTCACCTACGAGCAGTACTTC.

In DNA form, the CDR3 reads TGTGCCAGTAGTTACTCGGGACAGGCATACAATGAGCAGTTCTTC. This encodes CASSYSGQAYNEQFF. J is TRBJ2-1 and V is TRBV19, with TRBD1 identical over 8 bases. The J segment lost 4 bases and the V segment lost 5 bases, leaving 7 bases of the junction unmatched. Germline CDR1 and CDR2: LNHDA and SQIVND (reference sequence). The CDR3 runs to 15 residues. The whole variable domain, remainder taken from reference TRBV19 and TRBJ2-1, is DGGITQSPKYLFRKEGQNVTLSCEQNLNHDAMYWYRQDPGQGLRLIYYSQIVNDFQKGDIAEGYSVSREKKESFPLTVTSAQKNPTAFYLCASSYSGQAYNEQFFGPGTRLTVL.

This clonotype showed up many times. The CDR3 loop is CASSLASRRGAYNEQFF. The CDR3 DNA reads TGTGCCAGCAGCTTGGCCTCTCGGAGGGGGGCCTACAATGAGCAGTTCTTC. The chain links TRBV5-6 to TRBJ2-1; perhaps D is TRBD1 or TRBD2 (6 bases each). CDR1 is SGHDT and CDR2 is YYEEEE in the germline V gene. The CDR3 spans 17 residues. With 0 bases removed from V and 2 bases from J, the gap between germline ends came to 15 bases.

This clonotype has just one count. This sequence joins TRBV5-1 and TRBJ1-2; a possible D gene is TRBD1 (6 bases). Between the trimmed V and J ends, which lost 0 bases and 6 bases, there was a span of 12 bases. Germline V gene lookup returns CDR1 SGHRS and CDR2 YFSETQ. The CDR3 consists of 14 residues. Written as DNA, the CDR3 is TGCGCCAGCAGCTTGGGGGACACCGGGAATGGCTACACCTTC. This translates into CASSLGDTGNGYTF.

In DNA form, the CDR3 reads TGTGCCAGCAACCCAGAGACTTATGGCTACACCTTC. It codes for CASNPETYGYTF. The chain is built from TRBV2 and TRBJ1-2; D remains unclear. The CDR3 length is 12 residues. CDR1 is SNHLY and CDR2 is FYNNEI in the germline V gene. Trimming stripped 7 bases from V and 5 bases from J, with 11 bases between.

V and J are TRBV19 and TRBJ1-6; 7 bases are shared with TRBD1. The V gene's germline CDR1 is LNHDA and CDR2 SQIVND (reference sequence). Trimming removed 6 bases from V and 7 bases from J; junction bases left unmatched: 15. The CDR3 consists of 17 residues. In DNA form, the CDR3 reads TGTGCCAGTAGCACCTGGGAGGGGGCAAGTGGGAATTCACCCCTCCACTTT. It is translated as CASSTWEGASGNSPLHF.

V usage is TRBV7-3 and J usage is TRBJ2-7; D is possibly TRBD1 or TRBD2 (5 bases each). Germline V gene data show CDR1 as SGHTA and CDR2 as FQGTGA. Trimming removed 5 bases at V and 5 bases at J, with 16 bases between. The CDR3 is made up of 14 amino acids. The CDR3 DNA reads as TGTGCCAGCAGCCAACCTGGGGGATCGGACGAGCAGTACTTC. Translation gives CASSQPGGSDEQYF.

The CDR3 here is CATSRGGTSGMETQYF. In nucleotides, the CDR3 is TGTGCCACCAGCAGGGGGGGGACTAGCGGGATGGAGACCCAGTACTTC. This chain uses TRBV15 with TRBJ2-5; 13 nucleotides agree with TRBD2. The CDR3 sequence is 16 residues long. Unmatched junction bases numbered 6, after V lost 3 bases and J lost 5 bases. The germline CDR1 and CDR2 sequences are LNHNV and YYDKDF (reference sequence).

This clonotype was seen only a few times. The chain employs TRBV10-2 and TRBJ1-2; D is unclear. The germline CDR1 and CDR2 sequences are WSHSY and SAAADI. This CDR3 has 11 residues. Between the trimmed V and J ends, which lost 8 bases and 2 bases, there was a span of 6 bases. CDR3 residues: CASGENYGYTF. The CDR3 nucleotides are TGCGCCAGCGGGGAGAACTATGGCTACACCTTC.

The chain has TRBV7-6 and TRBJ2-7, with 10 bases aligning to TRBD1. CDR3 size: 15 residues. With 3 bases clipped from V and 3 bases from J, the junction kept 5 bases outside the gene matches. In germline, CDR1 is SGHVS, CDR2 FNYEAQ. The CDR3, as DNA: TGTGCCAGCAGCTTTCCGGGACAGGGGATCTACGAGCAGTACTTC. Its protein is CASSFPGQGIYEQYF.

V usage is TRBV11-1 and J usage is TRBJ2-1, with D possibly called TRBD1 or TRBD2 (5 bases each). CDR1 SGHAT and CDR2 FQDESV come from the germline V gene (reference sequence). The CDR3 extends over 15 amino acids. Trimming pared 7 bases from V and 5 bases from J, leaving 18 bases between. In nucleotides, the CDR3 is TGTGCCAGCATCCTCTACGTGGGGGTAAACAATGAGCAGTTCTTC. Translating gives CASILYVGVNNEQFF.

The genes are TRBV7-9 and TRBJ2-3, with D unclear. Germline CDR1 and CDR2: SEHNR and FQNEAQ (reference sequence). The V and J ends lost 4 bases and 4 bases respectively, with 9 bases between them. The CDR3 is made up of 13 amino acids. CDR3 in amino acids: CASSSSSADTQYF. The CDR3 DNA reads TGTGCCAGCAGCTCCTCCTCGGCAGATACGCAGTATTTT. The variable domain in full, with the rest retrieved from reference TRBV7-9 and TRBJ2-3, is DTGVSQNPRHKITKRGQNVTFRCDPISEHNRLYWYRQTLGQGPEFLTYFQNEAQLEKSRLLSDRFSAERPKGSFSTLEIQRTEQGDSAMYLCASSSSSADTQYFGPGTRLTVL.

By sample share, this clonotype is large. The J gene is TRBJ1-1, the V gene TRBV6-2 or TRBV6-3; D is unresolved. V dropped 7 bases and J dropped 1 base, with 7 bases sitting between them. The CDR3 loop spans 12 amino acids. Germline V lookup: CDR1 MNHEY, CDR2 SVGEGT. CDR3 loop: CASNRGNTEAFF. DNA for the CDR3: TGTGCCAGCAATCGGGGGAACACTGAAGCTTTCTTT.

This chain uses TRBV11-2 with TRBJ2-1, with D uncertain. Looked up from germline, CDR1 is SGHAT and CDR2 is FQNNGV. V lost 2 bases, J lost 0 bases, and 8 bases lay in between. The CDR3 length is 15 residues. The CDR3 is CASSLSLFSYNEQFF. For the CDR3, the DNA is TGTGCCAGCAGCTTATCCCTCTTCTCCTACAATGAGCAGTTCTTC.

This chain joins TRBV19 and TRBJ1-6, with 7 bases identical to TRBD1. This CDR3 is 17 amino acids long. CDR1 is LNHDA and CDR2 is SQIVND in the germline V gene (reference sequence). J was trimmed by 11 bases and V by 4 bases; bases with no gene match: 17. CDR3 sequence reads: CASSTRRQGGITAPLHF. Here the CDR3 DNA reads TGTGCCAGTAGTACCAGGCGACAGGGTGGGATTACTGCACCCCTCCACTTT.

Here the CDR3 reads CASSELMGSGANVLTF. Written as DNA, the CDR3 is TGTGCCAGCAGTGAATTGATGGGGTCTGGGGCCAACGTCCTGACTTTC. The J gene is TRBJ2-6, the V gene TRBV2; D is uncertain. V lost 2 bases to trimming and J lost 1 base, with 9 bases between them. Per germline, CDR1 SNHLY and CDR2 FYNNEI. The CDR3 runs to 16 residues. Using reference TRBV2 and TRBJ2-6 for the parts outside the CDR3, the full variable domain is EPEVTQTPSHQVTQMGQEVILRCVPISNHLYFYWYRQILGQKVEFLVSFYNNEISEKSEIFDDQFSVERPDGSNFTLKIRSTKLEDSAMYFCASSELMGSGANVLTFGAGSRLTVL.

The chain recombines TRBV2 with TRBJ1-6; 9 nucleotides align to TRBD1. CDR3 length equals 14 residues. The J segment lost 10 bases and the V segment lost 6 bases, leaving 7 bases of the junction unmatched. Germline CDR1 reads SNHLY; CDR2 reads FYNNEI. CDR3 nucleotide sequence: TGTGCCAGCAGCGGCGACAGGGGGGGGTCACCCCTCCACTTT. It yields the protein CASSGDRGGSPLHF.